This T cell receptor (beta chain) was found in a study of T cells in Graves' hyperthyroidism and ophthalmopathy. General study points: Also found in blood were most expanded thyroid clonotypes above 0.001.

Regions amplified from RNA transcripts were the TCR beta CDR3 regions. During a first-round RT-PCR of the TCR CDR3, the HTBI primer set was used. TCRdb analysed the multiplex PCR reads with MiXCR anew, one entry per CDR3 protein. The table has more than 150,000 distinct CDR3 sequences, over 15% seen once. This clonotype was observed a handful of times. The antigen remains unidentified. This CDR3 region has 16 residues. V shed 0 bases and J 9 bases; nucleotides not matched to a gene: 11. Germline V gives CDR1 MGHRA, CDR2 YSYEKL. What was sequenced was blood. The receptor was derived from a woman aged 45-59 years with Graves' hyperthyroidism. The chain has TRBV4-1 and TRBJ2-1, with 7 positions matching TRBD1. The chain's CDR3 is CASSQDRATGAREQFF. The CDR3 nucleotides read TGCGCCAGCAGCCAAGATAGGGCAACAGGGGCCCGTGAGCAGTTCTTC.